This entry features one T cell receptor (beta chain) sequence. This clone was detected once. Its antigen is currently not known. No per-base quality is available; no much larger clone lies one base away. The same CDR3 can be traced to other DNA sequences in this sample. The germline V gene provides CDR1 SGHDN and CDR2 FVKESK. Spanning cysteine to phenylalanine, the CDR3 consists of 13 amino acids. Just CDR3 DNA is preserved here, 39 bases in frame from base 1. Between the V and J ends, shortened by 1 base and 1 base respectively, the junction contains 4 bases. This specimen belongs to a study of shared clonotypes between healthy human individuals (dated by TCRdb to 2020 to 2021). Regarding the research as a whole: A couple of women and a few men aged 18 to 49 years were included in the cohort. For each donor, CD4 naive and CD4 memory were each given three plates, CD8 naive was given two plates, and CD8 memory was given one plate. Blood TCR repertoires of five healthy adults were deeply sequenced to estimate repertoire size and the extent of clonotype sharing between individuals. To increase sequencing depth and limit assay-specific biases, TCR repertoire library preparation and sequencing were carried out by different laboratories using diverse techniques. Each donor's leukapheresis produced roughly between about 0.9 and 9.5 billion PBMCs.

The investigation overall reported the following: Sharing across a handful of donors was observed for about 4.8% of naive CD4, 3% to 3.5% of naive CD8, 2% to 2.5% of memory CD4, and around 0.42% of memory CD8 clonotypes. Sampling was restricted to blood, and TCR repertoires in tissues likely differ from the TCR repertoires found in blood. The genetic and exposure-history diversity represented was limited by the small number of donors. Pairwise subsampling led to the expectation that sequencing depth would affect the degree of clonotype sharing among donors. Higher generation probabilities were observed for clonotypes shared by all four sorted-subset donors than for non-shared clonotypes. Incomplete sequencing was indicated by rarefaction of sorted-subset datasets, despite the large sequencing depth. Naive subsets generally had larger estimated clonotype richness than memory subsets.

Donors were healthy HIV-negative adults with no recently reported acute infections or vaccinations. Every donor was a Caucasian adult residing in Nashville, Tennessee, USA. CD4+ T cells were enriched through magnetic negative selection, after which naive cells were positively selected on CD45RA and the remaining negative fraction served as the memory subset. Blood was obtained by leukapheresis, after which PBMCs were separated by Ficoll-Histopaque density gradient centrifugation and cryopreserved in liquid nitrogen vapor phase. Analytical flow cytometry was used to check the purity and quantity of each magnetically sorted T cell population. From each sorted fraction, genomic DNA was isolated and quantified by UV absorbance on a Nanodrop 2000c. TCR CDR3 regions were amplified from genomic DNA by multiplex PCR using the deep immunoSEQ assay. Extracted genomic DNA from each cell subset was spread evenly across all wells of several immunoSEQ 96-well plates, with each plate serving as a replicate. Each replicate PCR for sorted subsets received about 210 ng genomic DNA, equal to about 30,000 T cell genomes. Purified libraries were measured with a Qubit 3.0 fluorometer, size-checked on a Bioanalyzer 2100, and measured again with the KAPA Library Quantification kit. A separate single-read 150-cycle Illumina NextSeq 550 flow cell was used to sequence each immunoSEQ 96-well plate. The authors' pipeline ran thus. Because the immunoSEQ output held only junctional sequences and lacked quality scores, the filtering could not match the filtering applied to full-length reads. To assign V/J genes and CDR3, sequences were annotated using PyIR, a Python wrapper for IgBLAST v1.9, with IMGT germline references. Reads were filtered out if the reads had weak V/J assignments (E-value above 1e-6), no CDR3, stop codons, out-of-frame junctions, or ambiguous translated residues. V3J clonotypes were defined as sequences sharing the same inferred V gene, J gene, and CDR3 amino acid sequence. Percentage overlap between repertoires was calculated by dividing the number of shared unique clonotypes by the size of the smaller repertoire. Repertoire richness was assessed with RTK rarefaction, the Chao1 estimator, and Recon v2.1 estimates of unobserved clonotypes. For all TCRbeta clonotypes obtained by the gDNA method from a few donors, generation probabilities were computed with OLGA. TCRdb re-hosts the immuneACCESS table, in-frame sequences only. Its copies lack some clones; in the studies checked, an unresolved V gene accounts for under half of them, and the cause for the rest is not known. Clonal size and the V and J genes are those of that table, whereas D and trimming came from the DNA. The sample profile shows 2,500,000 or so clones; roughly 92% of them were found once. Around 0.14% of the sample comes from the top ten.

This clonotype was sampled from a man younger than 35 in good health. The sample comprised naive CD4+ T cells sorted from blood. The cell subset or site tag for this specimen amounts to: CD45RA+ positively selected. The V and J genes are TRBV14 and TRBJ1-1; no D segment can be confidently identified. Here is the DNA: TGTGCCAGCAGCCAAGGCGCGAACACTGAAGCTTTCTTT. The resulting protein is CASSQGANTEAFF.